This T cell receptor beta chain was recovered during a study of CD8+ T cells in alopecia areata. V lost 4 bases, J lost 2 bases, and 4 bases stayed unmatched. This CDR3 has 15 residues. Germline loops: CDR1 SGHRS, CDR2 YFSETQ. Treatment here: oral pan-JAK inhibitor, 5-10 mg twice daily. The investigators collected lesional scalp punch biopsies and peripheral blood from alopecia areata patients. Extracted RNA was reverse transcribed, and the resulting cDNA served as sequencing template. The table came from immunoSEQ multiplex PCR; TCRdb's copy has only in-frame clones and leaves some out. The sample yields 80,000 to 100,000 clones, around 47% seen once.

The chain uses TRBV5-1 and TRBJ2-1, with 9 bases fitting TRBD1. The specimen was CD8+ T cells sorted from blood, collected at week 24, from a patient treated with tofacitinib. This clonotype was sampled from a human donor with alopecia areata. CDR3 bases: TGCGCCAGCAGCCTAAGGACAGGGGCCTACAATGAGCAGTTCTTC. Residues: CASSLRTGAYNEQFF.